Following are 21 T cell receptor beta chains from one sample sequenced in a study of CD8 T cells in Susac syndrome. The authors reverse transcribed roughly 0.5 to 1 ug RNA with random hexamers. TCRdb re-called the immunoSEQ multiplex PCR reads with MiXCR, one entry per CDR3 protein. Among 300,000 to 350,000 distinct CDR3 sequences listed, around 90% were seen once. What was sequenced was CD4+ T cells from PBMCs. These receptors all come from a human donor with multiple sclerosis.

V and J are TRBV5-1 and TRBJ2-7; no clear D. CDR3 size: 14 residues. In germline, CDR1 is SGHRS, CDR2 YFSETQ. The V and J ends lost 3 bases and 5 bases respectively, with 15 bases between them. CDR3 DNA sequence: TGCGCCAGCAGCTCCGCATCCAGTCGCCACGAGCAGTACTTC. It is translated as CASSSASSRHEQYF.

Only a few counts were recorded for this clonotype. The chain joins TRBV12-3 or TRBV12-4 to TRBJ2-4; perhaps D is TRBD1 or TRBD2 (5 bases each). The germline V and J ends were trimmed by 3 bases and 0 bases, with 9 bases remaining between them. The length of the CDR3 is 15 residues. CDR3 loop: CASSFSGTAKNIQYF. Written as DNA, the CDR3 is TGTGCCAGCAGTTTCTCGGGGACAGCCAAAAACATTCAGTACTTC.

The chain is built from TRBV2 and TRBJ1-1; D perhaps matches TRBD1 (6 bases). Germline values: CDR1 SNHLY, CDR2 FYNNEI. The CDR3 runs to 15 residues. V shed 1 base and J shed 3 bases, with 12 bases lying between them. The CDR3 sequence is CASSEVDRTYTEAFF. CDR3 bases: TGTGCCAGCAGTGAAGTCGACAGGACTTACACTGAAGCTTTCTTT. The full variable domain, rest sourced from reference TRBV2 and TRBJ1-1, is EPEVTQTPSHQVTQMGQEVILRCVPISNHLYFYWYRQILGQKVEFLVSFYNNEISEKSEIFDDQFSVERPDGSNFTLKIRSTKLEDSAMYFCASSEVDRTYTEAFFGQGTRLTVV.

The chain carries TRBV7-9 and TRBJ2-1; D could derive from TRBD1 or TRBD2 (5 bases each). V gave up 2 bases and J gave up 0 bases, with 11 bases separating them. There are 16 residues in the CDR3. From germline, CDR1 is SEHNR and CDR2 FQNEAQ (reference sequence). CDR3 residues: CASSLRGPPSYNEQFF. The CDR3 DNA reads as TGTGCCAGCAGCTTACGGGGCCCCCCCTCCTACAATGAGCAGTTCTTC.

As DNA, the CDR3 is TGCGCCAGCAGCCCCGGGACAGGGAGAAACACCATATATTTT. As protein: CASSPGTGRNTIYF. V usage is TRBV5-1 and J usage is TRBJ1-3; the match to TRBD1 covers 9 bases. The CDR3 runs to 14 residues. With V trimmed by 4 bases and J by 5 bases, 4 bases remained unmatched. Germline loops: CDR1 SGHRS, CDR2 YFSETQ.

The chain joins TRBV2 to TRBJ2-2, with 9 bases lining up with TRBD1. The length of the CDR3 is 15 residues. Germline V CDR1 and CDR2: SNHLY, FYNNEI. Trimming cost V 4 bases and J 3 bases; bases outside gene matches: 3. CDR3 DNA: TGTGCCAGCAGTGCACAGGGGGCGGACACCGGGGAGCTGTTTTTT. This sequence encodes CASSAQGADTGELFF.

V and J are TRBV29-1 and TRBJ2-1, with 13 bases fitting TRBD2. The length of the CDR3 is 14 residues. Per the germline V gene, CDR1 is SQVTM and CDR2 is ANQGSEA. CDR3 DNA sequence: TGCAGTGCGCGACTAGCGGGAGGATACAATGAGCAGTTCTTC. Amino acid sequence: CSARLAGGYNEQFF.

CDR3 region: CASSVGQGGETQYF. The CDR3 DNA reads as TGTGCCAGCAGTGTGGGACAGGGAGGAGAGACCCAGTACTTC. The V call is TRBV6-1, the J call TRBJ2-5; 9 bases map to TRBD1. This CDR3 spans 14 amino acids. CDR1 and CDR2 from the germline V gene are MNHNS and SASEGT. Trimming removed 4 bases from V and 4 bases from J; junction bases left unmatched: 4.

Written as DNA, the CDR3 is TGCAGTGCTAGAGATACTAGCGGCCAAGAGACCCAGTACTTC. Translated, it gives CSARDTSGQETQYF. The chain links TRBV20-1 to TRBJ2-5; 8 bases are shared with TRBD2. V dropped 0 bases and J dropped 1; count of bases not matched to a gene: 1. The CDR3 is 14 amino acids. Germline V lookup: CDR1 DFQATT, CDR2 SNEGSKA (reference sequence).

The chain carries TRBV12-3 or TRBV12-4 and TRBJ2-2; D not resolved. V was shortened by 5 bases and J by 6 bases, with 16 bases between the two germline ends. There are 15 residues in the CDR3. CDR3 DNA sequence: TGTGCCAGCAGTCAGCTGGGCGGTCAAGCCGGGGAGCTGTTTTTT. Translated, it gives CASSQLGGQAGELFF.

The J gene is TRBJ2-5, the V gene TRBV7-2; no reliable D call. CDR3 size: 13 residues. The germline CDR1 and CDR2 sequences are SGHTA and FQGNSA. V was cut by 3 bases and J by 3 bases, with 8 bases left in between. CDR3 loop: CASSLGVKETQYF. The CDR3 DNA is TGTGCCAGCAGCTTGGGCGTTAAAGAGACCCAGTACTTC.

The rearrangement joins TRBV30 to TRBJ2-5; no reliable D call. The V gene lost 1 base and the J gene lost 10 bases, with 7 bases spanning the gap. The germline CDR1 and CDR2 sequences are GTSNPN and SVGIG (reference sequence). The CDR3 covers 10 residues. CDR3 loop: CAWSAQFQYF. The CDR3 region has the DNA TGTGCCTGGAGTGCACAGTTCCAGTACTTC.

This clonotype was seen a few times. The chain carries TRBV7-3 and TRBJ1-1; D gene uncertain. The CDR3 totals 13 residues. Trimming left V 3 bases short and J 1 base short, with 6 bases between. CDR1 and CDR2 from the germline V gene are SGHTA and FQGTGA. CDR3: CASSFTENTEAFF. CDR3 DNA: TGTGCCAGCAGCTTCACAGAGAACACTGAAGCTTTCTTT.

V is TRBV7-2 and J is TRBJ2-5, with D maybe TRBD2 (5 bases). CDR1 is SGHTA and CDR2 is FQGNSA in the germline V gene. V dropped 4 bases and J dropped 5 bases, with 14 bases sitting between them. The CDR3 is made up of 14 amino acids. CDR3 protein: CASSSVSGPETQYF. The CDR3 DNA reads TGTGCCAGCAGCTCCGTCAGCGGTCCTGAGACCCAGTACTTC. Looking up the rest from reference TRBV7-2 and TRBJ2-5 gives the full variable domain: GAGVSQSPSNKVTEKGKDVELRCDPISGHTALYWYRQSLGQGLEFLIYFQGNSAPDKSGLPSDRFSAERTGGSVSTLTIQRTQQEDSAVYLCASSSVSGPETQYFGPGTRLLVL.

CDR3 loop: CASSPRGPGNTEAFF. Written as DNA, the CDR3 is TGTGCCAGCAGCCCCAGGGGGCCGGGGAACACTGAAGCTTTCTTT. This chain connects TRBV14 to TRBJ1-1; 8 positions match TRBD1. The J segment lost 1 base and the V segment lost 4 bases, leaving 5 bases of the junction unmatched. From germline, CDR1 is SGHDN and CDR2 FVKESK. This CDR3 has 15 amino acids.

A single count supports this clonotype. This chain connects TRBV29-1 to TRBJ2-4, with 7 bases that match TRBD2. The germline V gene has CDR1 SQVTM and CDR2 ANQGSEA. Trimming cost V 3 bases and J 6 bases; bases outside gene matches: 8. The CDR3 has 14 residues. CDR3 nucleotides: TGCAGCGTTGATGTGGGAGGGAGGTTAAACATTCAGTACTTC. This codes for CSVDVGGRLNIQYF.

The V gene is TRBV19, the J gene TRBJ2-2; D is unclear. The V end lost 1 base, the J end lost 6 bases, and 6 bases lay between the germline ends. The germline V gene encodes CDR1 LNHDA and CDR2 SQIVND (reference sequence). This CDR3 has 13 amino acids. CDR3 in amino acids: CASSIGGPGELFF. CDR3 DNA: TGTGCCAGTAGTATAGGCGGACCCGGGGAGCTGTTTTTT.

The CDR3 protein is CASSLSGTGSYEQYF. The CDR3 DNA sequence: TGTGCCAGCAGTCTTTCTGGGACAGGATCCTACGAGCAGTACTTC. This chain links TRBV12-3 or TRBV12-4 with TRBJ2-7; 8 bases are shared with TRBD1. With V trimmed by 5 bases and J by 1 base, 7 bases remained unmatched. The CDR3 is 15 amino acids.

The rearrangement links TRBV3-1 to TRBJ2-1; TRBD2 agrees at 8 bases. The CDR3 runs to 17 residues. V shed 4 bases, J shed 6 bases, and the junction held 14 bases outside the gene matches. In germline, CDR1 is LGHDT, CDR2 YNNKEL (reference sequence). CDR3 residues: CASSPYVRREAGNEQFF. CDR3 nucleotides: TGTGCCAGCAGCCCTTACGTACGGCGGGAGGCTGGCAATGAGCAGTTCTTC.

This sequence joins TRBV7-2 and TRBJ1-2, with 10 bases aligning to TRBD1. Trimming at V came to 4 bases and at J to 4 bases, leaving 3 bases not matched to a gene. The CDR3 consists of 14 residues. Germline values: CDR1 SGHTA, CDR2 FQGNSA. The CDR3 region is CASSSGQGIYGYTF. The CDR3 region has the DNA TGTGCCAGCAGCTCGGGACAGGGGATCTATGGCTACACCTTC.

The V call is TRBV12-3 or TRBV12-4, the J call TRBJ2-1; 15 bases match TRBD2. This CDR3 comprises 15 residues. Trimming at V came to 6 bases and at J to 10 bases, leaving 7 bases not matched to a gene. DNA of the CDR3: TGTGCCAGCAGGAGGACTAGCGGGGGGGCACGAGAGCAGTTCTTC. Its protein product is CASRRTSGGAREQFF.